This is a list of T cell receptor beta chains from one sample in a study of CD8 T cells in Susac syndrome. In TCRdb, the immunoSEQ multiplex PCR reads were re-called with MiXCR into one record per CDR3 protein. Of 100,000 or so distinct CDR3 sequences detected, about 96% appear once; the ten largest clones hold approximately 0.3%. The specimen sequenced was CD8+ T cells from PBMCs. The source of these receptors is a human donor with Susac syndrome. Each CDR3 is given with its conserved first and last residue. D genes are given only for firm matches.

d_call	v_call	j_call	cdr3_aa
NA	TRBV7-9	TRBJ2-2	CASTPLPSRGTGELFF
TRBD2	TRBV12-3/TRBV12-4	TRBJ2-7	CASSTLLAGGPYEQYF
NA	TRBV12-3/TRBV12-4	TRBJ1-2	CASSSQGFNYGYTF
TRBD2	TRBV12-3/TRBV12-4	TRBJ2-3	CASSLGLTTDTQYF
NA	TRBV5-6	TRBJ2-1	CASSLEGANEQFF
NA	TRBV5-4	TRBJ2-2	CASPGESNTGELFF
NA	TRBV29-1	TRBJ1-1	CSVVQVEAFF
TRBD2	TRBV24-1	TRBJ2-1	CATSDWSGNPYEQFF
NA	TRBV3-1	TRBJ2-7	CASSQGADLIYEQYF
NA	TRBV29-1	TRBJ2-1	CSVLLVRQFF
NA	TRBV25-1	TRBJ2-1	CASSDETGLYNEQFF
NA	TRBV7-9	TRBJ2-5	CASSLAGALLQETQYF
TRBD2	TRBV24-1	TRBJ2-1	CATRDGTRTNEQFF
NA	TRBV5-8	TRBJ2-3	CASCRVTDTQYF
NA	TRBV6-1	TRBJ2-4	CASSLDGQAKNIQYF
NA	TRBV7-3	TRBJ2-5	CASSLGPGSETQYF
NA	TRBV19	TRBJ2-7	CAGAYEQYF
TRBD1	TRBV7-9	TRBJ2-1	CASSGQDNEQFF
NA	TRBV6-6	TRBJ1-1	CASSWTVNTEAFF
TRBD1	TRBV20-1	TRBJ2-7	CSASDRGYAYEQYF
NA	TRBV9	TRBJ1-2	CASSVGGAYGYTF
NA	TRBV3-1	TRBJ2-1	CASSQTGLRGQFF
TRBD2	TRBV29-1	TRBJ2-7	CSVSSGVSYEQYF
NA	TRBV5-1	TRBJ2-5	CASSREQTQETQYF
TRBD2	TRBV29-1	TRBJ2-1	CSDRAGRTYNEQFF
NA	TRBV20-1	TRBJ2-2	CSARTVSNTGELFF
NA	TRBV9	TRBJ1-6	CASSVASGLSSPLHF
TRBD2	TRBV6-1	TRBJ2-1	CASSPLSGGAYNEQFF